Listed below are T cell receptor beta chains from one sample, sequenced in a study of OX40 agonist ivuxolimab in advanced cancers. Libraries were prepared by immunoSEQ multiplex PCR; TCRdb keeps only in-frame clonotypes and omits some of them. This table has tens of thousands of clones, roughly 82% appearing once. The sequencing used CD4+ or CD8+ T cells sorted from blood, collected in a trial of the OX40 agonist ivuxolimab. These TCRs come from an adult with an advanced solid tumor such as melanoma, head and neck, liver or kidney cancer. The CDR3 runs from the conserved cysteine through the conserved F or W. D genes are given only for firm matches. Only part of the rows carry a size: once, few, many, or a class if the clone is expanded.

J gene,V gene,D gene,clone size,CDR3 protein,CDR3 DNA
TRBJ2-3,TRBV7-9,NA,NA,CASSLGLGKDTQYF,TGTGCCAGCAGCTTAGGGCTGGGGAAAGATACGCAGTATTTT
TRBJ2-2,TRBV2,NA,NA,CASSEVEGWTGELFF,TGTGCCAGCAGTGAAGTAGAAGGATGGACCGGGGAGCTGTTTTTT
TRBJ2-3,TRBV30,NA,NA,CAWSEGGSADTQYF,TGTGCCTGGAGCGAGGGGGGGAGCGCAGATACGCAGTATTTT
TRBJ1-3,TRBV27,NA,NA,CASSLGPLNTIYF,TGTGCCAGCAGTTTAGGTCCTCTAAACACCATATATTTT
TRBJ1-2,TRBV6-1,NA,NA,CASSEALAGTYYGYTF,TGTGCCAGCAGTGAAGCTCTGGCCGGGACGTACTATGGCTACACCTTC
TRBJ1-5,TRBV23-1,NA,NA,CASSQSRAISNQPQHF,TGCGCCAGCAGTCAATCGCGGGCGATTAGCAATCAGCCCCAGCATTTT
TRBJ1-2,TRBV6-1,NA,NA,CASSEAPGNYGYTF,TGTGCCAGCAGTGAAGCCCCGGGAAACTATGGCTACACCTTC
TRBJ2-7,TRBV6-6,NA,NA,CASSPVDFPYEQYF,TGTGCCAGCAGCCCAGTGGACTTCCCCTACGAGCAGTACTTC
TRBJ1-5,TRBV2,NA,NA,CASSDDGGMNQPQHF,TGTGCCAGCAGTGATGATGGGGGGATGAATCAGCCCCAGCATTTT
TRBJ1-4,TRBV4-1,NA,NA,CASSPRYQGANEKLFF,TGCGCCAGCAGCCCACGATATCAAGGGGCAAATGAAAAACTGTTTTTT
TRBJ2-7,TRBV25-1,NA,NA,CASSGIGSSYEQYF,TGTGCCAGCAGTGGGATTGGGAGTAGCTACGAGCAGTACTTC
TRBJ1-1,TRBV2,TRBD1,NA,CASSEVTGGHTEAFF,TGTGCCAGCAGTGAGGTGACAGGGGGCCACACTGAAGCTTTCTTT
TRBJ2-1,TRBV12-5,TRBD2,NA,CASGPGTSLFDEQFF,TGTGCTAGTGGTCCCGGGACTAGCCTTTTTGATGAGCAGTTCTTC
TRBJ1-5,TRBV28,NA,once,CASIPGTYYQPQHF,TGTGCCAGCATCCCTGGGACTTATTATCAGCCCCAGCATTTT
TRBJ2-1,TRBV6-4,TRBD2,NA,CASRPIASGHNEQFF,TGTGCCAGCAGGCCGATCGCTAGCGGGCACAATGAGCAGTTCTTC
TRBJ2-1,TRBV5-1,NA,NA,CASSSTAETYNEQFF,TGCGCCAGCAGCTCCACAGCGGAAACATACAATGAGCAGTTCTTC
TRBJ2-4,TRBV27,TRBD2,NA,CASSLWTPVGGSVKNIQYF,TGTGCCAGCAGTTTGTGGACCCCCGTGGGGGGGTCTGTCAAAAACATTCAGTACTTC
TRBJ2-3,TRBV5-1,TRBD2,NA,CASSPGGGLDTQYF,TGCGCCAGCAGCCCCGGCGGGGGGTTAGATACGCAGTATTTT
TRBJ1-1,TRBV11-3,NA,NA,CASSSHQGSGTEAFF,TGTGCCAGCAGCTCTCATCAGGGGTCGGGGACTGAAGCTTTCTTT
TRBJ1-4,TRBV11-1,NA,NA,CASSRATNEKLFF,TGTGCCAGCAGCCGCGCAACTAATGAAAAACTGTTTTTT
TRBJ1-1,TRBV6-5,NA,NA,CASRGGRGYTEAFF,TGTGCCAGCAGGGGGGGCAGAGGTTACACTGAAGCTTTCTTT
TRBJ2-3,TRBV6-5,TRBD2,NA,CASSYRAGGVADTQYF,TGTGCCAGCAGTTATCGAGCGGGGGGCGTGGCAGATACGCAGTATTTT
TRBJ2-3,TRBV7-9,NA,NA,CASSFLGGGLTDTQYF,TGTGCCAGCAGCTTCTTAGGGGGGGGATTGACAGATACGCAGTATTTT
TRBJ1-2,TRBV29-1,NA,NA,CSATRRTDGYTF,TGCAGCGCTACAAGGAGAACCGATGGCTACACCTTC
TRBJ1-3,TRBV2,NA,NA,CASRRVTGNTIYF,TGTGCCAGCCGGAGGGTGACTGGAAACACCATATATTTT
TRBJ2-3,TRBV9,NA,NA,CASSVHPEAGTDTQYF,TGTGCCAGCAGCGTCCACCCAGAGGCGGGAACAGATACGCAGTATTTT
TRBJ2-7,TRBV6-4,TRBD2,NA,CASSNFGTSGGYEQYF,TGTGCCAGCAGTAACTTCGGGACTAGCGGGGGTTACGAGCAGTACTTC
TRBJ2-3,TRBV7-2,TRBD2,NA,CASTRGGPTDTQYF,TGTGCCAGCACCCGGGGGGGCCCCACAGATACGCAGTATTTT
TRBJ2-7,TRBV28,NA,NA,CASSLLAASRTGEQYF,TGTGCCAGCAGTCTCCTGGCGGCTTCCCGCACGGGCGAGCAGTACTTC
TRBJ2-5,TRBV18,NA,NA,CASSPQETQYF,TGTGCCAGCTCACCTCAAGAGACCCAGTACTTC
TRBJ2-5,TRBV5-6,TRBD1,NA,CASSPPTLDRGQETQYF,TGTGCCAGCAGCCCCCCCACCTTAGACAGGGGGCAAGAGACCCAGTACTTC
TRBJ1-6,TRBV15,NA,few,CATSRIAFSPLHF,TGTGCCACCAGCAGAATTGCGTTCTCACCCCTCCACTTT
TRBJ2-5,TRBV7-3,TRBD2,NA,CASSLGTSGPETQYF,TGTGCCAGCAGCTTAGGGACTAGCGGGCCGGAGACCCAGTACTTC
TRBJ2-3,TRBV19,NA,NA,CASSIGTVGPDTQYF,TGTGCCAGTAGTATAGGGACGGTGGGGCCAGATACGCAGTATTTT
TRBJ1-2,TRBV7-8,NA,NA,CASSLASGMQYGYTF,TGTGCCAGCAGCTTAGCCTCCGGGATGCAATATGGCTACACCTTC
TRBJ1-5,TRBV6-1,NA,few,CASSERNQPQHF,TGTGCCAGCAGTGAGAGGAATCAGCCCCAGCATTTT
TRBJ1-1,TRBV6-5,TRBD1,NA,CASSRTGSYTEAFF,TGTGCCAGCAGTCGGACAGGGAGTTACACTGAAGCTTTCTTT
TRBJ2-7,TRBV11-1,NA,NA,CASSLFVGSTYEQYF,TGTGCCAGCAGCTTATTTGTCGGGAGTACCTACGAGCAGTACTTC
TRBJ2-4,TRBV27,NA,NA,CASSLRGLAKNIQYF,TGTGCCAGCAGTTTACGGGGACTAGCCAAAAACATTCAGTACTTC
TRBJ1-2,TRBV5-4,TRBD1,medium-sized,CASSFRGRGNYGYTF,TGTGCCAGCAGCTTTAGGGGGCGAGGGAACTATGGCTACACCTTC
TRBJ2-1,TRBV9,TRBD2,NA,CASSPRLAFGYEQFF,TGTGCCAGCAGCCCGAGACTAGCTTTCGGCTATGAGCAGTTCTTC
TRBJ2-1,TRBV7-9,NA,few,CASSLFNEQFF,TGTGCCAGCAGCTTATTCAATGAGCAGTTCTTC
TRBJ2-2,TRBV5-1,NA,NA,CASSSRESANTGELFF,TGCGCCAGCAGCTCCAGGGAGAGCGCGAACACCGGGGAGCTGTTTTTT
TRBJ2-7,TRBV5-1,TRBD1,NA,CASSLDPRDRGEQYF,TGCGCCAGCAGCTTGGACCCCCGGGACAGGGGGGAGCAGTACTTC
TRBJ2-7,TRBV27,NA,NA,CASSLSPGLPEQYF,TGTGCCAGCAGTTTAAGTCCAGGTTTACCCGAGCAGTACTTC
TRBJ1-5,TRBV6-1,NA,once,CASSEQGGVSGNQPQHF,TGTGCCAGCAGCGAACAGGGTGGGGTTTCAGGAAATCAGCCCCAGCATTTT
TRBJ1-2,TRBV4-1,TRBD1,NA,CASSQGTGVGYTF,TGCGCCAGCAGCCAAGGGACAGGGGTTGGCTACACCTTC
TRBJ2-1,TRBV4-2,NA,NA,CASSLWSNSYNEQFF,TGTGCCAGCAGCTTGTGGAGCAACTCCTACAATGAGCAGTTCTTC
TRBJ2-7,TRBV19,NA,NA,CASSILGGLNEQYF,TGTGCCAGTAGTATTCTAGGGGGTCTAAACGAGCAGTACTTC
TRBJ2-7,TRBV30,NA,NA,CAWSPGTSRSYEQYF,TGTGCCTGGAGCCCCGGGACCAGCCGTTCCTACGAGCAGTACTTC
TRBJ2-7,TRBV5-1,TRBD1,NA,CASSLGLTGALRNEQYF,TGCGCCAGCAGCTTAGGGTTGACAGGGGCGCTCCGCAACGAGCAGTACTTC
TRBJ1-4,TRBV6-1,NA,NA,CASSETREKLFF,TGTGCCAGCAGTGAGACCCGGGAAAAACTGTTTTTT
TRBJ1-2,TRBV6-6,NA,NA,CASKGPNDYGYTF,TGTGCCAGCAAGGGACCCAATGACTATGGCTACACCTTC
TRBJ2-1,TRBV6-5,NA,NA,CASARYFDEQFF,TGTGCCAGCGCAAGGTACTTTGATGAGCAGTTCTTC
TRBJ2-5,TRBV21-1,NA,NA,CASSTEGGQGSPKETQYF,TGTGCCAGCAGCACCGAGGGAGGGCAAGGTTCCCCCAAAGAGACCCAGTACTTC